This passage covers 11 T cell receptor beta chains from one sample sequenced in a study of blood T cell repertoires in COVID-19. Profiling relied on immunoSEQ multiplex PCR, and the TCRdb table lists in-frame clones only, not all of them. The sample has about 280,000 clones, about nine tenths seen once. The source material was peripheral blood. The receptors here all came from a middle-aged man with active or convalescent COVID-19.

J is TRBJ1-2 and V is TRBV7-9, with 9 bases that match TRBD1. The CDR3 extends over 14 amino acids. Unmatched junction bases numbered 9, after V lost 5 bases and J lost 8 bases. CDR1 and CDR2 from the germline V gene are SEHNR and FQNEAQ (reference sequence). The CDR3 DNA is TGTGCCAGCAGCAGGACACAGGGGGCGGGCGGCTACACCTTC. The encoded protein is CASSRTQGAGGYTF.

The rearrangement uses TRBV6-5 and TRBJ2-1, with 9 bases identical to TRBD2. CDR3 size: 15 residues. Germline trimming cut 9 bases from V and 1 base from J; bases unmatched to any gene: 7. Germline lookup yields CDR1 MNHEY and CDR2 SVGAGI. This chain's CDR3 is CASSGGGGSYNEQFF. CDR3 DNA: TGTGCCAGTTCGGGCGGGGGGGGGTCCTACAATGAGCAGTTCTTC.

Only one count was recorded for this clone. The genes are TRBV11-2 and TRBJ2-7; 9 nucleotides match TRBD1. Trimming at V came to 5 bases and at J to 2 bases, leaving 4 bases not matched to a gene. This CDR3 is built from 14 residues. Germline V gives CDR1 SGHAT, CDR2 FQNNGV. CDR3 protein: CASSLGTGTYEQYF. The CDR3 nucleotides are TGTGCCAGCAGCCTCGGGACAGGGACCTACGAGCAGTACTTC. Using reference TRBV11-2 and TRBJ2-7 for the parts outside the CDR3, the full variable domain is EAGVAQSPRYKIIEKRQSVAFWCNPISGHATLYWYQQILGQGPKLLIQFQNNGVVDDSQLPKDRFSAERLKGVDSTLKIQPAKLEDSAVYLCASSLGTGTYEQYFGPGTRLTVT.

The chain recombines TRBV6-5 with TRBJ2-1; the D gene is possibly TRBD1 (6 bases). Trimming removed 6 bases from V and 4 bases from J, with 10 bases in between. CDR1 and CDR2 from the germline V gene are MNHEY and SVGAGI. CDR3 length: 13 residues. CDR3 region: CASSRGQYNEQFF. The CDR3 region has the DNA TGTGCCAGCAGCCGAGGACAGTACAATGAGCAGTTCTTC.

The count of this clone is one. This chain connects TRBV9 to TRBJ2-7; 7 nucleotides match TRBD2. The CDR3 is 15 amino acids. The trim removed 0 bases at V and 1 base at J, leaving 4 bases unmatched. CDR1 is SGDLS and CDR2 is YYNGEE in the germline V gene. The CDR3 loop is CASSVDGRSSYEQYF. As DNA, the CDR3 is TGTGCCAGCAGCGTAGACGGGAGGTCTTCCTACGAGCAGTACTTC.

The rearrangement uses TRBV29-1 and TRBJ2-1; D is undetermined. V lost 6 bases to trimming and J lost 2 bases, with 11 bases between them. CDR3 length: 13 residues. The germline V gene encodes CDR1 SQVTM and CDR2 ANQGSEA. For the CDR3, the DNA is TGCAGCGTGAGTCGAACGACCTACAATGAGCAGTTCTTC. Residues: CSVSRTTYNEQFF.

This chain connects TRBV3-1 (or the pseudogene TRBV3-2) to TRBJ1-4, with no clear D. CDR1 is LGHDT and CDR2 is YNNKEL in the germline V gene (reference sequence). V lost 2 bases and J 3 bases, leaving 13 bases between the germline ends. The CDR3 runs 16 residues. The CDR3 spells CASSQPDSDPNEKLFF. The CDR3 DNA follows: TGTGCCAGCAGCCAACCCGACTCGGATCCTAATGAAAAACTGTTTTTT.

This chain uses TRBV21-1 with TRBJ1-5; the table's TRBD1 call for D was not verified on the DNA. TRBV21-1 is designated a pseudogene. CDR3 length equals 15 residues. CDR3 coding DNA: TGTGCCAGCAGCACTCCCACAGGGGGGCGGCAGCCCCAGCATTTT. Its translation is CASSTPTGGRQPQHF.

In the case of this clone: One end of the junction is discordant with germline, which a read error may explain. The chain recombines TRBV7-7 with TRBJ2-1, with a weak D call TRBD2 (5 bases). The CDR3 is 15 amino acids. From germline, CDR1 is SSHAT and CDR2 FNYEAQ (reference sequence). The CDR3 coding sequence is TGTGCTAGCAGCTTACGGGCACGGCGGGACAATGAGCAGTTCTTC. Translated: CASSLRARRDNEQFF. Using reference TRBV7-7 and TRBJ2-1 for the parts outside the CDR3, the full variable domain is GAGVSQSPRYKVTKRGQDVTLRCDPISSHATLYWYQQALGQGPEFLTYFNYEAQPDKSGLPSDRFSAERPEGSISTLTIQRTEQRDSAMYRCASSLRARRDNEQFFGPGTRLTVL.

V gene TRBV11-2 combines with J gene TRBJ2-5; D remains ambiguous. There are 13 residues in the CDR3. Trimming removed 5 bases at V and 2 bases at J, with 9 bases between. Germline V lookup: CDR1 SGHAT, CDR2 FQNNGV. The CDR3 region is CASSAGFQETQYF. DNA of the CDR3: TGTGCCAGCAGCGCCGGGTTTCAAGAGACCCAGTACTTC.

J is TRBJ1-5 and V is TRBV6-5; tentative D call: TRBD1 (6 bases). CDR1 and CDR2 (germline): MNHEY, SVGAGI. The CDR3 has 13 residues. Trimming removed 3 bases at V and 8 bases at J, with 11 bases between. CDR3 nucleotides: TGTGCCAGCAGTTATTCCAGGGGAAAGCCCCAGCATTTT. Encoded protein: CASSYSRGKPQHF.